Listed below are T cell receptor beta chains from one sample, sequenced in a study of CD8+CD57+ T cells in acquired aplastic anemia. TCRdb re-analysed the reads in MiXCR, keeping a single row per CDR3 protein. Among about 190,000 distinct CDR3 sequences listed, around 47% were seen once. The sample consisted of sorted CD4+, CD8+, or CD8+CD57+ T cells (not recorded which) from PBMCs. The receptors stem from a human donor with aplastic anemia. Both conserved end residues are part of each CDR3. The order of the fields is V gene, D gene, J gene, clone size, CDR3 DNA, CDR3 protein. A D gene is named only where the DNA matches it firmly. Expanded clones get a size class; other rows say once, few or many, or leave the size out.

>TRBV20-1|NA|TRBJ1-3|many
TGCAGTGCTAGAGGGCCCCTCTCAGACACCATATATTTT
CSARGPLSDTIYF
>TRBV7-9|NA|TRBJ2-6|many
TGTGCCAGCAGCCCCTCCTCAGGGGCCAGCGTCCTGACTTTC
CASSPSSGASVLTF
>TRBV6-5|NA|TRBJ1-2|many
TGTGCCAGCAGTTACCGAGTTTCTAGGATGGGGTACGGCTACACCTTC
CASSYRVSRMGYGYTF
>TRBV20-1|NA|TRBJ2-7|NA
TGCAGTGCTAGAGATTCGAATGGGAGAATCGGCGATCAGTACTTC
CSARDSNGRIGDQYF
>TRBV24-1|NA|TRBJ2-1|NA
TGTGCCACCAGTGATTTCTGGCAGTCTGGTGAGCAGTTCTTC
CATSDFWQSGEQFF
>TRBV6-1|TRBD1|TRBJ1-1|NA
TGTGCCAGCAGTCCTACGGCGGCTACAGGGGCCGAAGCTTTCTTT
CASSPTAATGAEAFF
>TRBV5-1|NA|TRBJ2-2|many
TGCGCCAGCAGCCCCGACGGTACCGGGGAGCTGTTTTTT
CASSPDGTGELFF
>TRBV11-2|NA|TRBJ1-3|NA
TGTGCCAGCAGCTTAGATATACGCGGCTCTGGAGACACCATATATTTT
CASSLDIRGSGDTIYF
>TRBV5-6|NA|TRBJ1-2|NA
TGTGCCAGCAGCTTGTGGCCATCTAACTATGGCTACACCTTC
CASSLWPSNYGYTF
>TRBV14|TRBD2|TRBJ2-5|NA
TGTGCCAGAAAAGGGCTAGCGGGAGGATCCGGGAAGACCCAGTACTTC
CARKGLAGGSGKTQYF